These T cell receptor beta chains were read from a single sample in a study of blood T cell repertoires in COVID-19. Clones were read by immunoSEQ multiplex PCR, and TCRdb kept only the in-frame ones, dropping some. This table has nearly 250,000 clones, approximately 85% appearing once. The specimen was peripheral blood. These receptors all come from a woman of 80 years or more with COVID-19, enrolled during active disease. The CDR3 runs from the conserved cysteine through the conserved F or W. The D gene is left open where the match is weak. Clone size appears in some rows only: once, few, many, or a class for an expanded clone.

J gene: TRBJ1-5
D gene: TRBD1
clone size: once
V gene: TRBV7-9
CDR3 DNA: TGTGCCAGCAGCTTAGCGGGAACAGGGGATCAGCCCCAGCATTTT
CDR3 protein: CASSLAGTGDQPQHF

J gene: TRBJ1-4
D gene: -
clone size: few
V gene: TRBV27
CDR3 DNA: TGTGCCAGCAGTTTATCTGGCTTTAACGGGCGGGGGGCTAATGAAAAACTGTTTTTT
CDR3 protein: CASSLSGFNGRGANEKLFF

J gene: TRBJ1-4
D gene: -
clone size: -
V gene: TRBV6-5
CDR3 DNA: TGTGCCAGCAGTATGCAGACTAATGAAAAACTGTTTTTT
CDR3 protein: CASSMQTNEKLFF

J gene: TRBJ1-3
D gene: TRBD1
clone size: -
V gene: TRBV5-1
CDR3 DNA: TGCGCCAGCAGCACAGGACAGGCCTCCGGAAACACCATATATTTT
CDR3 protein: CASSTGQASGNTIYF

J gene: TRBJ2-3
D gene: TRBD2
clone size: -
V gene: TRBV19
CDR3 DNA: TGTGCCAGTAGTCAAGGTTATCGGGGGGGCAGGGATACGCAGTATTTT
CDR3 protein: CASSQGYRGGRDTQYF

J gene: TRBJ1-1
D gene: TRBD1
clone size: -
V gene: TRBV14
CDR3 DNA: TGTGCCAGCAGCCAGGCGGTGTGGGACAGGAGGGGCACTGAAGCTTTCTTT
CDR3 protein: CASSQAVWDRRGTEAFF

J gene: TRBJ2-1
D gene: -
clone size: -
V gene: TRBV29-1
CDR3 DNA: TGCAGCGTTGGGGGCAGGAGCTCCTACAATGAGCAGTTCTTC
CDR3 protein: CSVGGRSSYNEQFF

J gene: TRBJ2-5
D gene: TRBD2
clone size: -
V gene: TRBV3-1/TRBV3-2
CDR3 DNA: TGTGCCAGCAGCCTATCGACTAGCAGGGAGACCCAGTACTTC
CDR3 protein: CASSLSTSRETQYF

J gene: TRBJ1-5
D gene: -
clone size: few
V gene: TRBV30
CDR3 DNA: TGTGCCTGGAGTGTGGGGGGAGGCCAGCCCCAGCATTTT
CDR3 protein: CAWSVGGGQPQHF

J gene: TRBJ2-1
D gene: TRBD1
clone size: -
V gene: TRBV24-1
CDR3 DNA: TGTGCCACCAGTGATTTGGCCACCGACAGGGGGCAGTACAATGAGCAGTTCTTC
CDR3 protein: CATSDLATDRGQYNEQFF

J gene: TRBJ1-4
D gene: TRBD1
clone size: -
V gene: TRBV9
CDR3 DNA: TGTGCCAGCAGCAGGGGGCGAGGAGCTAATGAAAAACTGTTTTTT
CDR3 protein: CASSRGRGANEKLFF

J gene: TRBJ2-7
D gene: TRBD1
clone size: -
V gene: TRBV5-1
CDR3 DNA: TGCGCCAGCGCAACCGGGACAGGGACTTCCTACGAGCAGTACTTC
CDR3 protein: CASATGTGTSYEQYF

J gene: TRBJ2-5
D gene: -
clone size: -
V gene: TRBV29-1
CDR3 DNA: TGCAGCTTCGGGAGAGGTGAGACCCAGTACTTC
CDR3 protein: CSFGRGETQYF

J gene: TRBJ2-3
D gene: TRBD1
clone size: once
V gene: TRBV14
CDR3 DNA: TGTGCCAGCAGCCAGGGACAGTTTGCGGGAGATACGCAGTATTTT
CDR3 protein: CASSQGQFAGDTQYF

J gene: TRBJ1-3
D gene: -
clone size: -
V gene: TRBV3-1/TRBV3-2
CDR3 DNA: TGTGCCAGCAGCCAAGCTATCCACTCTGGAAACACCATATATTTT
CDR3 protein: CASSQAIHSGNTIYF

J gene: TRBJ2-2
D gene: TRBD1
clone size: -
V gene: TRBV7-8
CDR3 DNA: TGTGCCAGCAGCTCCGGACAGGGAACGACCGGGGAGCTGTTTTTT
CDR3 protein: CASSSGQGTTGELFF

J gene: TRBJ2-5
D gene: TRBD1
clone size: -
V gene: TRBV5-1
CDR3 DNA: TGCGCCAGCAGCCTATCGGGACAGGGGAGGGAGACCCAGTACTTC
CDR3 protein: CASSLSGQGRETQYF

J gene: TRBJ1-1
D gene: -
clone size: -
V gene: TRBV4-1
CDR3 DNA: TGCGCCAGCAGCCAAGAGAGGGACACTGAAGCTTTCTTT
CDR3 protein: CASSQERDTEAFF

J gene: TRBJ2-3
D gene: TRBD1
clone size: -
V gene: TRBV3-1/TRBV3-2
CDR3 DNA: TGTGCCAGCAGCTACAGGGGTCCCACAGATACGCAGTATTTT
CDR3 protein: CASSYRGPTDTQYF

J gene: TRBJ1-6
D gene: TRBD1
clone size: -
V gene: TRBV6-6
CDR3 DNA: TGTGCCAGCAGGTCAGGGACAGGGTCCCTTAGCTCACCCCTCCACTTT
CDR3 protein: CASRSGTGSLSSPLHF

J gene: TRBJ2-1
D gene: -
clone size: -
V gene: TRBV6-5
CDR3 DNA: TGTGCCAGCAGTTACGATGGCCAGGCCCTCTACAATGAGCAGTTCTTC
CDR3 protein: CASSYDGQALYNEQFF

J gene: TRBJ2-5
D gene: -
clone size: -
V gene: TRBV14
CDR3 DNA: TGTGCCAGCAGCCTTAGCTTGGCCAACCTCGGGACCCAGTACTTC
CDR3 protein: CASSLSLANLGTQYF

J gene: TRBJ2-5
D gene: -
clone size: -
V gene: TRBV6-5
CDR3 DNA: TGTGCCAGCACCGAACAGGGAGCCGGAGAGACCCAGTACTTC
CDR3 protein: CASTEQGAGETQYF

J gene: TRBJ2-5
D gene: TRBD2
clone size: -
V gene: TRBV6-5
CDR3 DNA: TGTGCCAGCAGTTCACGACTAGCGGAAGAGACCCAGTACTTC
CDR3 protein: CASSSRLAEETQYF

J gene: TRBJ1-1
D gene: -
clone size: -
V gene: TRBV9
CDR3 DNA: TGTGCCAGCAGCGTAGTTTCAGGGGCGGTCGGATTT
CDR3 protein: CASSVVSGAVGF

J gene: TRBJ1-2
D gene: -
clone size: once
V gene: TRBV29-1
CDR3 DNA: TGCAGCGCCGGGTCTGCATATGGCTACACCTTC
CDR3 protein: CSAGSAYGYTF

J gene: TRBJ2-5
D gene: -
clone size: -
V gene: TRBV7-6
CDR3 DNA: TGTGCCAGCAGCCGCAACCAGGGTACCCAAGAGACCCAGTACTTC
CDR3 protein: CASSRNQGTQETQYF

J gene: TRBJ2-3
D gene: TRBD1
clone size: -
V gene: TRBV4-1
CDR3 DNA: TGCGCCAGCAGCCAAAGGACAGGCAGCACAGATACGCAGTATTTT
CDR3 protein: CASSQRTGSTDTQYF

J gene: TRBJ1-2
D gene: -
clone size: -
V gene: TRBV5-1
CDR3 DNA: TGCGCCAGCAGCTTGGATCCTTGGGGCGCAGATGGCTACACCTTC
CDR3 protein: CASSLDPWGADGYTF

J gene: TRBJ1-4
D gene: -
clone size: once
V gene: TRBV19
CDR3 DNA: TGTGCCAGTAGGACCAAGACAGGAACCACAACTAATGAAAAACTGTTTTTT
CDR3 protein: CASRTKTGTTTNEKLFF

J gene: TRBJ1-4
D gene: -
clone size: -
V gene: TRBV3-1/TRBV3-2
CDR3 DNA: TGTGCCAGCGGAGAAAGCGTAACTAATGAAAAACTGTTTTTT
CDR3 protein: CASGESVTNEKLFF

J gene: TRBJ2-3
D gene: TRBD1
clone size: -
V gene: TRBV24-1
CDR3 DNA: TGTGCCACCAGCATGACCGGGACAGGGGACACAGATACGCAGTATTTT
CDR3 protein: CATSMTGTGDTDTQYF

J gene: TRBJ2-3
D gene: TRBD2
clone size: -
V gene: TRBV7-9
CDR3 DNA: TGTGCCAGCAGCCCGGGACTAGCGGGGGTCACAGATACGCAGTATTTT
CDR3 protein: CASSPGLAGVTDTQYF

J gene: TRBJ2-3
D gene: TRBD2
clone size: -
V gene: TRBV27
CDR3 DNA: TGTGCCACAGGGACTAGCGGGGGGAAAGGGCAGTATTTT
CDR3 protein: CATGTSGGKGQYF

J gene: TRBJ1-2
D gene: TRBD1
clone size: -
V gene: TRBV7-9
CDR3 DNA: TGTGCCAGCAGCTTTGATTCACAGGGGGAAGGCTACACCTTC
CDR3 protein: CASSFDSQGEGYTF

J gene: TRBJ1-2
D gene: TRBD1
clone size: -
V gene: TRBV4-1
CDR3 DNA: TGCGCCAGCAGCCAAGATCTAAATGGGGACAGGGGGTCTTATGGCTACACCTTC
CDR3 protein: CASSQDLNGDRGSYGYTF

J gene: TRBJ2-5
D gene: -
clone size: -
V gene: TRBV21-1
CDR3 DNA: TGTGCCAGCAGCAAAGCGGGGACAGGGGAGGGCGCGGAGACCCAGTACTTC
CDR3 protein: CASSKAGTGEGAETQYF

J gene: TRBJ1-3
D gene: -
clone size: -
V gene: TRBV2
CDR3 DNA: TGTGCCAGCAGTGGCTTAGCGGGGTTCACTGGAAACACCATATATTTT
CDR3 protein: CASSGLAGFTGNTIYF

J gene: TRBJ2-1
D gene: TRBD2
clone size: -
V gene: TRBV9
CDR3 DNA: TGTGCCAGCAAGGATCCGGGACTAGCGAAAGCTGGGGATGAGCAGTTCTTC
CDR3 protein: CASKDPGLAKAGDEQFF

J gene: TRBJ2-2
D gene: -
clone size: once
V gene: TRBV5-1
CDR3 DNA: TGCGCCAGCAGCTTGGGGGTAGGCGGAGACACCGGGGAGCTGTTTTTT
CDR3 protein: CASSLGVGGDTGELFF

J gene: TRBJ2-3
D gene: TRBD2
clone size: -
V gene: TRBV7-3
CDR3 DNA: TGTGCCAGCACCTCCGGGGGGGCCACAGATACGCAGTATTTT
CDR3 protein: CASTSGGATDTQYF